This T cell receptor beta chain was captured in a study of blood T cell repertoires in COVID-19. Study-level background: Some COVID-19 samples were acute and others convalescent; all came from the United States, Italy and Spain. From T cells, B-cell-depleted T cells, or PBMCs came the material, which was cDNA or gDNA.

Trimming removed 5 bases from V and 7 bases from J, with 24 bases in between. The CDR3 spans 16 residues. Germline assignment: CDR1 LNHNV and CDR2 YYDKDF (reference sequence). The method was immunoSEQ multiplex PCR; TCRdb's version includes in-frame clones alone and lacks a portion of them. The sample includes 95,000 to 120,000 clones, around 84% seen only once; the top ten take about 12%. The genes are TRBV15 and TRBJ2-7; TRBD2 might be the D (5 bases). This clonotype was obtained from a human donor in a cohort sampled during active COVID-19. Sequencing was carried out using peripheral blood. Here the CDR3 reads CATSPWAREPNREQYF. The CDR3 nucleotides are TGTGCCACCAGCCCTTGGGCGAGGGAGCCTAACCGAGAGCAGTACTTC. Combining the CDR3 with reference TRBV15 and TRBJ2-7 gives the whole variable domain DAMVIQNPRYQVTQFGKPVTLSCSQTLNHNVMYWYQQKSSQAPKLLFHYYDKDFNNEADTPDNFQSRRPNTSFCFLDIRSPGLGDTAMYLCATSPWAREPNREQYFGPGTRLTVT.